This T cell receptor beta chain was found in a study of blood T cell repertoires in COVID-19. V gave up 4 bases and J gave up 5 bases, with 20 bases separating them. Germline CDR1 reads PRHDT; CDR2 reads FYEKMQ (reference sequence). This CDR3 contains 16 residues. Sequencing was performed with immunoSEQ multiplex PCR; in TCRdb, only in-frame clones are kept and a portion is missing. The profile shows fewer than 200,000 clones, 88% of them singletons. The sample consisted of PBMCs or T cells enriched from blood (not recorded which). The V call is TRBV13, the J call TRBJ2-5, with a weak D call TRBD2 (6 bases). The sequence was obtained from a woman aged 18-29 years who had recovered from COVID-19. The CDR3 is CASSSLAETAGETQYF. CDR3 nucleotides: TGTGCCAGCAGCTCCTTAGCGGAAACCGCCGGGGAGACCCAGTACTTC.